This T cell receptor beta chain was captured by sequencing in a study of blood T cells in healthy people across ages. Unmatched junction bases numbered 9, after V lost 0 bases and J lost 7 bases. The germline CDR1 and CDR2 sequences are LGHNA and YSLEER. The CDR3 runs to 16 residues. The authors ran a second PCR of roughly 6 to 12 cycles using a sample-barcoded 5' primer and a J-beta primer mix. Researchers report that each sample yielded at least 3 million CDR3-containing paired-end reads. Each CDR3 protein gets one entry after TCRdb re-called the 5' RACE reads with MiXCR. There are more than 750,000 distinct CDR3 sequences in the sample; around 29% occur only once, and 10% lies in the top ten. Collection of 8.5 to 10 milliliters of peripheral blood was performed for each donor. These records were also assigned to another study, of T cells of mothers and their children. That paper adds: Each donor was one of three healthy Caucasian mothers or one of their six children.

This TCR was recovered from a woman aged 40 to 50 in good health. This sequence joins TRBV4-3 and TRBJ2-1, with TRBD1 matching 7 bases. Input material: blood. The CDR3 nucleotides read TGCGCCAGCAGCCAAGATGAGACAGGGTACGAGAATGAGCAGTTCTTC. This sequence encodes CASSQDETGYENEQFF.